This TCR beta chain originates from a study of OX40 agonist ivuxolimab in advanced cancers. Looking at the study overall: Dose-escalation cases comprised hepatocellular carcinoma, melanoma, renal cell or head and neck cancer. Whole-study results and caveats: At 0.1 to 3.0 mg/kg and by week 6, CD4+ and CD8+ T cells in the blood had expanded clonally.

V lost 6 bases to trimming and J lost 0 bases, with 12 bases between them. CDR3 length: 14 amino acids. The germline V gene encodes CDR1 MDHEN and CDR2 SYDVKM. Generated by immunoSEQ multiplex PCR, the TCRdb table keeps only in-frame clones and is missing some. Among under 80,000 clones, about 86% were seen once, and the ten largest hold 8%. With regard to this clone: Its antigen is as yet unknown.

The chain employs TRBV28 and TRBJ2-7; TRBD2 might be the D (5 bases). The sample was CD4+ or CD8+ T cells sorted from blood, taken in a trial of the OX40 agonist ivuxolimab. The TCR sequence derives from an adult with an advanced solid tumor such as melanoma, head and neck, liver or kidney cancer. The CDR3: CASSPAGSSYEQYF. The CDR3 DNA is TGTGCCAGCAGCCCGGCGGGCAGCTCCTACGAGCAGTACTTC.